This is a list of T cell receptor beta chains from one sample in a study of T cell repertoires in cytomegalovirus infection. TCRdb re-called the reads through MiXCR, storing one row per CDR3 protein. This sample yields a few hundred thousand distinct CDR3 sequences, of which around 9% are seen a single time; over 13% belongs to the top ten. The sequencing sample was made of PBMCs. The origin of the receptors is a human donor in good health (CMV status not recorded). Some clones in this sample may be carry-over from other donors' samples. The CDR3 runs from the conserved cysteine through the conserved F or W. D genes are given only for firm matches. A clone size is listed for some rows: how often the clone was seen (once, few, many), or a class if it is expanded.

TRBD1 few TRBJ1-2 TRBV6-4 TGTGCCAGCAGTTCCGGGACAGGGGGTACCTATGGCTACACCTTC CASSSGTGGTYGYTF
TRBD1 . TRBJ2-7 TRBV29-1 TGCAGCGTAGGGGGCAGTAAGACCTACGAGCAGTACTTC CSVGGSKTYEQYF
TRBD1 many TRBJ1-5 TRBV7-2 TGTGCCAGCAGCCGACAGGGGGCCTTAAGCAATCAGCCCCAGCATTTT CASSRQGALSNQPQHF
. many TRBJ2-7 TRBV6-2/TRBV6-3 TGTGCCAGCACCCTCAGGGGAAGATCCTACGAGCAGTACTTC CASTLRGRSYEQYF
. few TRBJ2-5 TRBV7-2 TGTGCCAGCAGCTTAGGTTGGGGGGTCCCTTCTCTACAAGAGACCCAGTACTTC CASSLGWGVPSLQETQYF
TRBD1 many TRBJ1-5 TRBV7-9 TGTGCCAGCAGCCCTACAGGGGATCAGCCCCAGCATTTT CASSPTGDQPQHF
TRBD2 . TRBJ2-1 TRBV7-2 TGTGCCAGCAGCCAACCATCTTTTTGGGCTAGCGGGAGAACCGGCAATGAGCAGTTCTTC CASSQPSFWASGRTGNEQFF
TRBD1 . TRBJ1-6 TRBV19 TGTGCCAGTAGCCGCGTGAGTGGGACAGCGAATTCACCCCTCCACTTT CASSRVSGTANSPLHF
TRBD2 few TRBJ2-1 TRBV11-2 TGTGCCAGCAGCTCCCCACGAGGGGCGGGGGGCTATGAGCAGTTCTTC CASSSPRGAGGYEQFF
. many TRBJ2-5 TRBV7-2 TGTGCCAGCAGCTTAAGAAGCTTGGGAGAGACCCAGTACTTC CASSLRSLGETQYF
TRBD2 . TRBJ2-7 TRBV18 TGTGCCAGCTCACCATCCCTAGCGGGAGCTAACTACGAGCAGTACTTC CASSPSLAGANYEQYF
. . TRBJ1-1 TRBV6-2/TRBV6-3 TGTGCCAGCAGTCACGGACAGAAGAACACTGAAGCTTTCTTT CASSHGQKNTEAFF
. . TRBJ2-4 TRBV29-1 TGCAGCGTTGTGGAAAGGGCCGACATTCAGTACTTC CSVVERADIQYF
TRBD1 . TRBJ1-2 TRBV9 TGTGCCAGCAGAAGGACAGGGGAAGGTGGCTATGGCTACACCTTC CASRRTGEGGYGYTF
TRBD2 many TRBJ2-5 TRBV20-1 TGCAGTGCTAGAGCGGAGCGGGGGGGCGGGGAGACCCAGTACTTC CSARAERGGGETQYF
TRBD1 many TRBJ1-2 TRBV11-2 TGTGCCAGCAGCCGCAACGGACAGGGCTCAGGAGGCTACACCTTC CASSRNGQGSGGYTF
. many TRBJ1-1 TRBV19 TGTGCCAGTAGCGGCACCTCGGGACTCAGGAACACTGAAGCTTTCTTT CASSGTSGLRNTEAFF
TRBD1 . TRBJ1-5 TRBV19 TGTGCCAGTAGTTCCCCAGGGGGAATATTTGGTCAGCCCCAGCATTTT CASSSPGGIFGQPQHF
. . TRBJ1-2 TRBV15 TGTGCCACCAGCAGCGACCAGGGTTTCCCCTACTATGGCTACACCTTC CATSSDQGFPYYGYTF
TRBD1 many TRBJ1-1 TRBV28 TGTGCCAGCAGGCCCCATGGGACAGGGCGAAACACTGAAGCTTTCTTT CASRPHGTGRNTEAFF
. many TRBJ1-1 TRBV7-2 TGTGCCAGCAGCCCCCCGGGGTCAGGGTTCACTGAAGCTTTCTTT CASSPPGSGFTEAFF
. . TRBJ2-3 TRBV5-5 TGTGCCTCTACAGGGACGCCAACTAGCACAGATACGCAGTATTTT CASTGTPTSTDTQYF
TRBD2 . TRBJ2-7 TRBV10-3 TGTGCCATCAGTGAGTCCGGCCCACGACTAGCGGGCCTGGAGCAGTACTTC CAISESGPRLAGLEQYF
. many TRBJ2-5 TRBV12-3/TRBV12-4 TGTGCCAGCAGTTTGCGCAGGGTTGGGGAGACCCAGTACTTC CASSLRRVGETQYF
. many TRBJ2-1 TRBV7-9 TGTGCCAGCAGCCCTGACAACAATGAGCAGTTCTTC CASSPDNNEQFF
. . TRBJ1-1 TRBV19 TGTGCCAGTACCCCCATGGGGAACACTGAAGCTTTCTTT CASTPMGNTEAFF
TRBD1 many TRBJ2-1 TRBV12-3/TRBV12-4 TGTGCCAGCAGTGCCCAGACAGGGATCGGTGAGCAGTTCTTC CASSAQTGIGEQFF
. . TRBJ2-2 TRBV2 TGTGCCAGCAAGGAGCCAGGGAACACCGGGGAGCTGTTTTTT CASKEPGNTGELFF
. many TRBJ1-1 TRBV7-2 TGTGCCAGCAGCTCGTTGGTGGGGGGCGGAATGGCTTTCTTT CASSSLVGGGMAFF
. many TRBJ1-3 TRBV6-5 TGTGCCAGCAGTTACTCGGGCGGGCAGGGCTCTGGAAACACCATATATTTT CASSYSGGQGSGNTIYF
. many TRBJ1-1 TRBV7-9 TGTGCCAGCAGCAGACAGGTTTCCCTCATTGACACTGAAGCTTTCTTT CASSRQVSLIDTEAFF
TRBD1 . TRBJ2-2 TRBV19 TGTGCCAGCCTAAAGGGGGCCGTCACCGGGGAGCTGTTTTTT CASLKGAVTGELFF
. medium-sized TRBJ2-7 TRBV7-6 TGTGCCAGCAGCCCCGGTGGGACCTACGAGCAGTACTTC CASSPGGTYEQYF
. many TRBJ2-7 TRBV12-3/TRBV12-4 TGTGCCAGCACCGTGACCGGGGGCTTCTACGAGCAGTACTTC CASTVTGGFYEQYF
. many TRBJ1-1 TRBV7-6 TGTGCCAGCAGCCCTACAGAGGGTACTGAAGCTTTCTTT CASSPTEGTEAFF
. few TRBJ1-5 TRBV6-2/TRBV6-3 TGTGCCAGCAGATTACAAGGGCCGGTCAATCAGCCCCAGCATTTT CASRLQGPVNQPQHF
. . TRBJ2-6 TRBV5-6 TGTGCCAGCACACGTTCGGTTTTTGCTGGGGCCAACGTCCTGACTTTC CASTRSVFAGANVLTF
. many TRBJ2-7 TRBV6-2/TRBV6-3 TGTGCCAGCACTTCGGCCCGGTCCATTGGCAACGAGCAGTACTTC CASTSARSIGNEQYF
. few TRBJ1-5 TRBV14 TGTGCCAGCAGCCAAGGCGACAGGCAGCCCCAGCATTTT CASSQGDRQPQHF
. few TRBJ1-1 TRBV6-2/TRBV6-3 TGTGCCAGCATTCTCAACCCTTTCACCCTGGAAGCTTTCTTT CASILNPFTLEAFF
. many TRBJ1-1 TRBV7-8 TGTGCCAGCAGCCCGGGCCGCAGGGGGAACACTGAAGCTTTCTTT CASSPGRRGNTEAFF